Listed below are T cell receptor beta chains from one sample, sequenced in a study of Ad26.COV2.S vaccination and SARS-CoV-2 variants. TCRdb keeps only in-frame clones here, not all; method: immunoSEQ multiplex PCR. The sample holds hundreds of thousands of clones, roughly nine tenths seen once. The sample in question was peripheral blood, obtained in a trial of Ad26.COV2.S vaccine versus placebo. All receptors derive from a person between 18 and 65 years old who received the Ad26.COV2.S COVID-19 vaccine or a placebo. Each CDR3 is given with its conserved first and last residue. The D gene is left open where the match is weak. Clone size is not always given. Where it is, it says once, few, many or a class for expanded clones.

abundance: few
j_gene: TRBJ1-5
d_gene: -
v_gene: TRBV4-2
CDR3nt: TGTGCCAGCAGCCAAGATTCAGGCAGGTTTATTAATCAGCCCCAGCATTTT
CDR3aa: CASSQDSGRFINQPQHF

abundance: -
j_gene: TRBJ2-7
d_gene: -
v_gene: TRBV24-1
CDR3nt: TGTGCCACCAGTGATTTGGGGAGCGACGAGCAGTACTTC
CDR3aa: CATSDLGSDEQYF

abundance: -
j_gene: TRBJ2-2
d_gene: TRBD1
v_gene: TRBV7-9
CDR3nt: TGTGCCAGCAGTTCCTCCACAGGGGCCGGGGAGCTGTTTTTT
CDR3aa: CASSSSTGAGELFF

abundance: -
j_gene: TRBJ1-1
d_gene: -
v_gene: TRBV19
CDR3nt: TGTGCCAGTAAACCCACCCTGTCGTCCACTGAAGCTTTCTTT
CDR3aa: CASKPTLSSTEAFF

abundance: -
j_gene: TRBJ2-3
d_gene: -
v_gene: TRBV5-6
CDR3nt: TGTGCCAGCAGCTTGCCGCTAGCAGCCATCACAGATACGCAGTATTTT
CDR3aa: CASSLPLAAITDTQYF

abundance: -
j_gene: TRBJ2-5
d_gene: -
v_gene: TRBV6-6
CDR3nt: TGTGCCAGCAGGGCCGGAGGGGGAGAGACCCAGTACTTC
CDR3aa: CASRAGGGETQYF

abundance: -
j_gene: TRBJ1-1
d_gene: -
v_gene: TRBV5-5
CDR3nt: TGTGCCAGCAGCTCCCTCGTAGGCACTGAAGCTTTCTTT
CDR3aa: CASSSLVGTEAFF

abundance: -
j_gene: TRBJ1-6
d_gene: TRBD1
v_gene: TRBV28
CDR3nt: TGTGCCAGCAGTACGCCGACAGGGTTCGGGTCACCCCTCCACTTT
CDR3aa: CASSTPTGFGSPLHF

abundance: -
j_gene: TRBJ2-2
d_gene: -
v_gene: TRBV14
CDR3nt: TGTGCCAGCAGCCAACAGGACACCGGGGAGCTGTTTTTT
CDR3aa: CASSQQDTGELFF

abundance: -
j_gene: TRBJ2-7
d_gene: -
v_gene: TRBV2
CDR3nt: TGTGCCAGCAGTTACAGCTCCTACGAGCAGTACTTC
CDR3aa: CASSYSSYEQYF

abundance: -
j_gene: TRBJ2-5
d_gene: TRBD2
v_gene: TRBV5-1
CDR3nt: TGCGCCAGCAGCTTGGGGCCGCGACTAGCGGGAGCTGAGACCCAGTACTTC
CDR3aa: CASSLGPRLAGAETQYF

abundance: -
j_gene: TRBJ1-2
d_gene: -
v_gene: TRBV28
CDR3nt: TGTGCCAGCAGTTTATTTGGGGGGAAAGTTTATAGGTATGGCTACACCTTC
CDR3aa: CASSLFGGKVYRYGYTF

abundance: -
j_gene: TRBJ2-1
d_gene: TRBD2
v_gene: TRBV3-1/TRBV3-2
CDR3nt: TGTGCCAGCAGCCCCACAACTAGCGGGGGGTGGAATGAGCAGTTCTTC
CDR3aa: CASSPTTSGGWNEQFF

abundance: -
j_gene: TRBJ1-5
d_gene: -
v_gene: TRBV15
CDR3nt: TGTGCCACCAGTGGAACCAATCAGCCCCAGCATTTT
CDR3aa: CATSGTNQPQHF

abundance: -
j_gene: TRBJ2-3
d_gene: TRBD2
v_gene: TRBV7-9
CDR3nt: TGTGCCAGCAACCAACGACTAGCGGGAGAGACAGATACGCAGTATTTT
CDR3aa: CASNQRLAGETDTQYF

abundance: -
j_gene: TRBJ2-1
d_gene: -
v_gene: TRBV21-1
CDR3nt: TGTGCCAGCAGCAAACCAGGCCTAGCGGGGAACGAGCAGTTCTTC
CDR3aa: CASSKPGLAGNEQFF

abundance: -
j_gene: TRBJ1-4
d_gene: -
v_gene: TRBV4-2
CDR3nt: TGTGCCAGCAGCCAAGAAGGGCCGAAAGGGGAAAAACTGTTTTTT
CDR3aa: CASSQEGPKGEKLFF

abundance: -
j_gene: TRBJ2-7
d_gene: -
v_gene: TRBV6-2/TRBV6-3
CDR3nt: TGTGCCAGCAGTTACGACCGGGTCTCCGGGGGACAGTTCTACGAGCAGTACTTC
CDR3aa: CASSYDRVSGGQFYEQYF

abundance: -
j_gene: TRBJ2-2
d_gene: -
v_gene: TRBV4-2
CDR3nt: TGTGCCAGCAGCCAACAATTTGTCGGGGAGCTGTTTTTT
CDR3aa: CASSQQFVGELFF

abundance: -
j_gene: TRBJ1-1
d_gene: TRBD1
v_gene: TRBV7-2
CDR3nt: TGTGCCAGCAGCTACAACAGGGGGTCCTCATTAATAACTGAAGCTTTCTTT
CDR3aa: CASSYNRGSSLITEAFF

abundance: -
j_gene: TRBJ1-1
d_gene: -
v_gene: TRBV5-1
CDR3nt: TGCGCCAGCAAGGATCAGGCGAACACTGAAGCTTTCTTT
CDR3aa: CASKDQANTEAFF

abundance: -
j_gene: TRBJ2-5
d_gene: TRBD1
v_gene: TRBV4-1
CDR3nt: TGCGCCAGCAGCCAATTCCTCCTGACAGGGGCAAGGGAGACCCAGTACTTC
CDR3aa: CASSQFLLTGARETQYF